Shown below are 22 T cell receptor beta chains from a single sample sequenced in a study of blood T cell repertoires in COVID-19. The assay was immunoSEQ multiplex PCR, and TCRdb's table has in-frame clones only and misses some. This sample yields 300,000 to 400,000 clones, of which approximately 90% are seen a single time; around 4.2% belongs to the top ten. The sequenced sample was PBMCs or T cells enriched from blood (not recorded which). The receptors stem from a woman under 40 who had been exposed to COVID-19.

This clone has just one count. The rearrangement links TRBV5-1 to TRBJ1-1, with D perhaps matching TRBD1 (6 bases). The V end was cut by 4 bases, the J end by 7 bases, with 23 bases between. There are 16 residues in the CDR3. CDR1 and CDR2 (germline): SGHRS, YFSETQ. The CDR3 region is CASSPRGNRASGEAFF. In nucleotides, the CDR3 is TGCGCCAGCAGCCCCCGTGGAAACAGGGCAAGCGGTGAAGCTTTCTTT.

The rearrangement uses TRBV18 and TRBJ1-1, with TRBD1 matching over 9 bases. Germline-derived CDR1 and CDR2 are KGHSH and LQKENI. There are 15 residues in the CDR3. V was pared by 2 bases and J by 4 bases, with 5 bases of the junction left unmatched. The CDR3 DNA reads TGTGCCAGCTCACCAAGGGGACAGGGCGGCACTGAAGCTTTCTTT. It is translated as CASSPRGQGGTEAFF.

The rearrangement uses TRBV7-2 and TRBJ1-1, with D hard to call. Germline loops: CDR1 SGHTA, CDR2 FQGNSA. This CDR3 contains 13 residues. Trimming left V 3 bases short and J 6 bases short, with 11 bases between. The CDR3: CASSLGGLAEAFF. CDR3 coding DNA: TGTGCCAGCAGCTTGGGAGGGCTCGCTGAAGCTTTCTTT.

The genes are TRBV5-5 and TRBJ2-1; possible D gene TRBD1, 5 bases. This CDR3 has 15 amino acids. Trimming pared 4 bases from V and 2 bases from J, leaving 13 bases between. Germline CDR1 and CDR2: SGHKS and YYEKEE (reference sequence). As DNA, the CDR3 is TGTGCCAGCAGCCTCCAGGGTGGGGCCTACAATGAGCAGTTCTTC. It yields the protein CASSLQGGAYNEQFF.

The CDR3 is CASSPPSGSPEQYF. Here the CDR3 DNA reads TGTGCCAGCAGCCCGCCGTCAGGGTCCCCCGAGCAGTACTTC. J is TRBJ2-7 and V is TRBV11-2; D might be TRBD1 (5 bases). Germline assignment: CDR1 SGHAT and CDR2 FQNNGV. The germline V and J ends were trimmed by 5 bases and 6 bases, with 17 bases remaining between them. This CDR3 spans 14 amino acids.

V and J are TRBV27 and TRBJ2-1; 9 positions match TRBD2. The CDR3 is 15 residues long. Looked up from germline, CDR1 is MNHEY and CDR2 is SMNVEV (reference sequence). The junction had 13 bases not matched to a gene; V was cut back by 6 bases and J by 10 bases. For the CDR3, the DNA is TGTGCCAGCAGCTTGGGGGTAGCGGGGGAGGGCGAGCAGTTCTTC. Translated: CASSLGVAGEGEQFF.

The chain recombines TRBV28 with TRBJ1-2; D is unresolved. With 1 base removed from V and 4 bases from J, the gap between germline ends came to 10 bases. The germline V gene encodes CDR1 MDHEN and CDR2 SYDVKM. The CDR3 loop spans 14 amino acids. The DNA for the CDR3 is TGTGCCAGCAGTTTATTGGCAGGCCCCTATGGCTACACCTTC. It codes for CASSLLAGPYGYTF.

This chain joins TRBV3-1 (or the pseudogene TRBV3-2) and TRBJ2-5, with D unresolved. Germline CDR1 and CDR2: LGHDT and YNNKEL (reference sequence). Trimming shortened V by 3 bases and J by 0 bases, and 11 bases separated the two germline ends. The CDR3 runs 15 residues. CDR3 in amino acids: CASSHLAAYQETQYF. In nucleotides, the CDR3 is TGTGCCAGCAGCCATTTGGCCGCCTACCAAGAGACCCAGTACTTC.

The V call is TRBV2, the J call TRBJ1-6; 8 positions agree with TRBD1. This CDR3 spans 15 amino acids. Looked up from germline, CDR1 is SNHLY and CDR2 is FYNNEI. The ends lost 3 bases at V and 7 bases at J; junction bases unmatched: 5. The CDR3 DNA is TGTGCCAGCAGTGAGTGGGGACAGGAGAATTCACCCCTCCACTTT. Translation gives CASSEWGQENSPLHF. The complete variable domain, with remaining parts taken from reference TRBV2 and TRBJ1-6, reads EPEVTQTPSHQVTQMGQEVILRCVPISNHLYFYWYRQILGQKVEFLVSFYNNEISEKSEIFDDQFSVERPDGSNFTLKIRSTKLEDSAMYFCASSEWGQENSPLHFGNGTRLTVT.

The chain employs TRBV4-3 and TRBJ2-3, with 11 bases lining up with TRBD2. This CDR3 has 16 residues. The V and J ends lost 3 bases and 5 bases, in that order; junction bases with no gene match: 7. Germline V lookup: CDR1 LGHNA, CDR2 YSLEER. CDR3 region: CASSQDSGGAQDTQYF. The CDR3, as DNA: TGCGCCAGCAGCCAGGATAGCGGGGGGGCCCAAGATACGCAGTATTTT.

The CDR3 coding sequence is TGTGCCAGCAGTCAAAGTAGGAACACTGAAGCTTTCTTT. As protein: CASSQSRNTEAFF. The V gene is TRBV2, the J gene TRBJ1-1; no reliable D call. Between the trimmed V and J ends, which lost 5 bases and 1 base, there was a span of 8 bases. The CDR3 sequence is 13 residues long. Germline V gives CDR1 SNHLY, CDR2 FYNNEI.

This clone has only a few counts. This chain's CDR3 is CASSPPGAGGFAEAFF. CDR3 nucleotides: TGTGCCAGTAGTCCGCCCGGGGCAGGGGGCTTCGCTGAAGCTTTCTTT. This chain connects TRBV19 to TRBJ1-1; 8 bases are a match to TRBD1. The V and J ends lost 5 bases and 6 bases, in that order; junction bases with no gene match: 14. The CDR3 covers 16 residues. The germline V gene has CDR1 LNHDA and CDR2 SQIVND (reference sequence).

V usage is TRBV5-1 and J usage is TRBJ2-3, with 8 bases fitting TRBD2. This CDR3 is 16 amino acids long. Germline V lookup: CDR1 SGHRS, CDR2 YFSETQ. Unmatched junction bases numbered 5, after V lost 1 base and J lost 1 base. CDR3 loop: CASSLPLLAGTDTQYF. DNA of the CDR3: TGCGCCAGCAGCTTGCCTTTACTAGCGGGCACAGATACGCAGTATTTT.

The rearrangement links TRBV19 to TRBJ2-1, with 10 bases fitting TRBD2. Losses at the gene ends were 3 bases for V and 4 bases for J; bases not matched to a gene: 6. This CDR3 has 16 amino acids. Per germline, CDR1 LNHDA and CDR2 SQIVND (reference sequence). CDR3 DNA: TGTGCCAGTAGTATTCAGCGGGGGGGGTTATACAATGAGCAGTTCTTC. Amino acids: CASSIQRGGLYNEQFF. Together with reference TRBV19 and TRBJ2-1, the CDR3 gives the full variable domain: DGGITQSPKYLFRKEGQNVTLSCEQNLNHDAMYWYRQDPGQGLRLIYYSQIVNDFQKGDIAEGYSVSREKKESFPLTVTSAQKNPTAFYLCASSIQRGGLYNEQFFGPGTRLTVL.

This clone was counted between two and nine times. The chain joins TRBV11-1 to TRBJ1-6, with TRBD1 as a possible D gene (5 bases). There are 13 residues in the CDR3. Trimming took 0 bases from V and 9 from J, leaving 6 bases between them. Germline-derived CDR1 and CDR2 are SGHAT and FQDESV (reference sequence). The CDR3 region is CASSLADSSPLHF. DNA for the CDR3: TGTGCCAGCAGCTTAGCCGACAGTTCACCCCTCCACTTT.

This clone was counted once. This chain uses TRBV4-1 with TRBJ1-5, with 10 bases aligning to TRBD1. V gave up 6 bases and J gave up 2 bases; unmatched junction bases: 7. CDR1 MGHRA and CDR2 YSYEKL come from the germline V gene. This CDR3 region has 16 residues. CDR3 sequence: CASSPDRGLGNQPQHF. The CDR3 bases are TGCGCCAGCAGTCCTGACAGGGGGCTCGGCAATCAGCCCCAGCATTTT.

As for this clone: Other DNA variants within this sample encode the same CDR3. The chain uses TRBV9 and TRBJ1-2, with 9 nucleotides matching TRBD1. CDR1 and CDR2 (germline): SGDLS, YYNGEE. V shed 5 bases and J 8 bases; nucleotides not matched to a gene: 7. The CDR3 extends over 13 amino acids. CDR3 coding DNA: TGTGCCAGCAGTCTACAGGGGGCTGGAGGCTACACCTTC. The encoded protein is CASSLQGAGGYTF.

This clone has just a few counts. The CDR3 DNA reads as TGTGCCAGCAGGGGGAGGTATCAAGCTTTCTTT. As protein: CASRGRYQAFF. This rearrangement joins TRBV12-3 or TRBV12-4 to TRBJ1-1; D is undetermined. The CDR3 has 11 amino acids. Trimming stripped 6 bases from V and 9 bases from J, with 11 bases between.

This sequence joins TRBV5-4 and TRBJ1-3, with D perhaps TRBD1 (6 bases). CDR3 length: 15 residues. V was clipped by 4 bases and J by 0 bases, with 11 bases between them. Germline-derived CDR1 and CDR2 are SGHNT and YYREEE (reference sequence). The CDR3 DNA reads TGTGCCAGCAGCACGGACAGTTTCTCTGGAAACACCATATATTTT. Translated: CASSTDSFSGNTIYF.

The chain joins TRBV5-1 to TRBJ2-3; 10 bases match TRBD2. The germline CDR1 and CDR2 sequences are SGHRS and YFSETQ. The length of the CDR3 is 18 residues. V was pared by 0 bases and J by 0 bases, with 7 bases of the junction left unmatched. For the CDR3, the DNA is TGCGCCAGCAGCTTGGCCGGCAGCGGGGGGGTTAGCACAGATACGCAGTATTTT. Translation: CASSLAGSGGVSTDTQYF.

The chain joins TRBV12-3 or TRBV12-4 to TRBJ2-7, with a weak D call TRBD2 (6 bases). V gave up 7 bases and J gave up 5 bases, with 15 bases separating them. The CDR3 is 13 residues long. The CDR3 here is CASTRRGLHEQYF. The CDR3, as DNA: TGTGCCAGCACCCGGAGGGGACTCCACGAGCAGTACTTC.

The gene calls are TRBV15 and TRBJ2-7, with a possible D match to TRBD2 (5 bases). CDR3 length: 15 residues. V was clipped by 1 base and J by 0 bases, with 10 bases between them. The germline CDR1 and CDR2 sequences are LNHNV and YYDKDF (reference sequence). The CDR3 reads CATSRARGSSYEQYF. The DNA for the CDR3 is TGTGCCACCAGCAGAGCCCGGGGAAGCTCCTACGAGCAGTACTTC.